Each of the 25 T cell receptor beta chains below was sequenced from the same sample in a study of identical twins. TCRdb ran MiXCR on the 5' RACE reads and lists one entry per CDR3 protein. The data contain hundreds of thousands of distinct CDR3 sequences, around 8.8% of them seen just once; the ten biggest clones take up over 2%. This sample also appeared in a second study, on yellow fever vaccine responses in identical twins.

The sample taken for sequencing was memory (CD45RO+) T cells sorted from blood. These receptors were taken from a woman aged 18 to 35 in good health.

The V gene is TRBV19, the J gene TRBJ2-7; possibly TRBD1 for D (5 bases). The germline V gene has CDR1 LNHDA and CDR2 SQIVND (reference sequence). The germline V and J ends were trimmed by 3 bases and 4 bases, with 13 bases remaining between them. The CDR3 loop spans 14 amino acids. The CDR3 nucleotides are TGTGCCAGTAGTATTGGGCAGGGAAGGTACGAGCAGTACTTC. Protein: CASSIGQGRYEQYF.

This clonotype was recorded many times. The CDR3 DNA follows: TGCAGCGTTGAGTCCAGGAACGCGATCGGGGAGCAGTACTTC. Protein product: CSVESRNAIGEQYF. This chain connects TRBV29-1 to TRBJ2-7; unclear D gene. The CDR3 spans 14 residues. V was clipped by 3 bases and J by 7 bases, with 19 bases between them. Germline loops: CDR1 SQVTM, CDR2 ANQGSEA.

In this sample, this clonotype turned up a few times. V usage is TRBV25-1 and J usage is TRBJ2-1; a weak D match, TRBD2 (6 bases). The V and J ends lost 6 bases and 5 bases respectively, with 14 bases between them. Per the germline V gene, CDR1 is MGHDK and CDR2 is SYGVNS. This CDR3 contains 14 residues. The CDR3, as DNA: TGTGCCAGCAGGAAGGGGACTCATGACAATGAGCAGTTCTTC. It yields the protein CASRKGTHDNEQFF.

In its sample, this clonotype was seen a few times. The V and J genes are TRBV28 and TRBJ1-5; D is unresolved. The V end lost 2 bases, the J end lost 0 bases, and 17 bases lay between the germline ends. The CDR3 extends over 18 amino acids. Germline V gives CDR1 MDHEN, CDR2 SYDVKM. CDR3 sequence reads: CASSLSWGQTASNQPQHF. In DNA, the CDR3 is TGTGCCAGCAGTTTAAGCTGGGGTCAGACTGCTAGCAATCAGCCCCAGCATTTT. The variable domain in full, with the rest retrieved from reference TRBV28 and TRBJ1-5, is DVKVTQSSRYLVKRTGEKVFLECVQDMDHENMFWYRQDPGLGLRLIYFSYDVKMKEKGDIPEGYSVSREKKERFSLILESASTNQTSMYLCASSLSWGQTASNQPQHFGDGTRLSIL.

This clonotype has just a few counts. J is TRBJ2-1 and V is TRBV7-7, with D possibly being TRBD1 or TRBD2 (5 bases each). V was trimmed by 2 bases and J by 5 bases, leaving 7 bases between them. This CDR3 region has 13 residues. Germline-derived CDR1 and CDR2 are SSHAT and FNYEAQ (reference sequence). The CDR3: CASSLWGNNEQFF. The CDR3 bases are TGTGCCAGCAGCTTATGGGGGAACAATGAGCAGTTCTTC. Looking up the rest from reference TRBV7-7 and TRBJ2-1 gives the full variable domain: GAGVSQSPRYKVTKRGQDVTLRCDPISSHATLYWYQQALGQGPEFLTYFNYEAQPDKSGLPSDRFSAERPEGSISTLTIQRTEQRDSAMYRCASSLWGNNEQFFGPGTRLTVL.

This clonotype was observed many times. The J gene is TRBJ2-3, the V gene TRBV20-1; TRBD2 might be the D (5 bases). The V and J ends lost 3 bases and 0 bases respectively, with 13 bases between them. Germline CDR1 and CDR2: DFQATT and SNEGSKA (reference sequence). The CDR3 runs 15 residues. The DNA for the CDR3 is TGCAGTGCTAGCGGGCGAGCGGTTAGCACAGATACGCAGTATTTT. This codes for CSASGRAVSTDTQYF.

This clonotype appeared many times. J is TRBJ2-1 and V is TRBV6-1, with D possibly matching TRBD1 (5 bases). V was cut by 6 bases and J by 0 bases, with 12 bases left in between. The length of the CDR3 is 15 residues. CDR1 is MNHNS and CDR2 is SASEGT in the germline V gene. CDR3 DNA sequence: TGTGCCAGCAGGACCCCGGACACCTCCTACAATGAGCAGTTCTTC. Translated: CASRTPDTSYNEQFF.

This clonotype has a handful of counts. The rearrangement uses TRBV6-1 and TRBJ1-1; D may be TRBD1 (5 bases). The CDR3 totals 17 residues. Germline loops: CDR1 MNHNS, CDR2 SASEGT. V lost 7 bases, J lost 0 bases, and 21 bases lay in between. The CDR3 DNA reads as TGTGCCAGCAAGGGCACAGGCTTGGGGCGAATGAACACTGAAGCTTTCTTT. Translation: CASKGTGLGRMNTEAFF.

This clonotype was picked up many times. This rearrangement joins TRBV2 to TRBJ2-1, with D hard to call. CDR1 SNHLY and CDR2 FYNNEI come from the germline V gene. CDR3 size: 15 residues. The V and J ends lost 1 base and 0 bases respectively, with 7 bases between them. CDR3 amino acids: CASSEGSYSYNEQFF. CDR3 coding DNA: TGTGCCAGCAGTGAAGGCAGCTACTCCTACAATGAGCAGTTCTTC. The whole variable domain, filled in from reference TRBV2 and TRBJ2-1, reads EPEVTQTPSHQVTQMGQEVILRCVPISNHLYFYWYRQILGQKVEFLVSFYNNEISEKSEIFDDQFSVERPDGSNFTLKIRSTKLEDSAMYFCASSEGSYSYNEQFFGPGTRLTVL.

This clonotype was counted only a few times. The rearrangement joins TRBV2 to TRBJ2-6, with D hard to call. The CDR3 is 15 residues long. V gave up 9 bases and J gave up 0 bases, with 12 bases separating them. CDR1 and CDR2 (germline): SNHLY, FYNNEI. DNA of the CDR3: TGTGCCAGTAAACGGAGTCTCTCTGGGGCCAACGTCCTGACTTTC. Translated: CASKRSLSGANVLTF.

This clonotype was picked up many times. The chain uses TRBV5-1 and TRBJ1-3, with D unclear. Trimming removed 0 bases from V and 2 bases from J, with 12 bases in between. Germline V gene sequence: CDR1 SGHRS, CDR2 YFSETQ. CDR3 length equals 16 residues. The CDR3 reads CASSLDPGSAGNTIYF. DNA of the CDR3: TGCGCCAGCAGCTTGGACCCGGGATCAGCTGGAAACACCATATATTTT. The full variable domain, completed using reference TRBV5-1 and TRBJ1-3, is KAGVTQTPRYLIKTRGQQVTLSCSPISGHRSVSWYQQTPGQGLQFLFEYFSETQRNKGNFPGRFSGRQFSNSRSEMNVSTLELGDSALYLCASSLDPGSAGNTIYFGEGSWLTVV.

The CDR3 DNA is TGTGCCAGCAGTTTCTCGTCTGGCGCGGACCTTAAAGAGACCCAGTACTTC. It encodes CASSFSSGADLKETQYF. V usage is TRBV12-3 or TRBV12-4 and J usage is TRBJ2-5; D is undetermined. The CDR3 runs 17 residues. The germline V and J ends were trimmed by 3 bases and 3 bases, with 20 bases remaining between them.

This clonotype has more than one count but fewer than ten. V and J are TRBV21-1 and TRBJ2-1; the table's D call, TRBD2, was not checked against the DNA. TRBV21-1 corresponds to a pseudogene. This CDR3 region has 13 residues. The CDR3 DNA follows: TGTGCCAGCACCCCGGACCTAGACAATGAGCAGTTCTTC. Translating gives CASTPDLDNEQFF.

This clonotype has a count of ten or more. V and J are TRBV19 and TRBJ2-1; TRBD2 aligns across 13 bases. CDR1 and CDR2 from the germline V gene are LNHDA and SQIVND (reference sequence). The CDR3 length is 16 residues. Trimming took 2 bases from V and 5 from J; bases not matched to a gene: 3. CDR3 nucleotides: TGTGCCAGTAGTATATCACTAGCGGGGGGGAACAATGAGCAGTTCTTC. This sequence encodes CASSISLAGGNNEQFF.

Here the CDR3 DNA reads TGCGCCAAGCCGGACTATTCCTACAATGAGCAGTTCTTC. Protein product: CAKPDYSYNEQFF. This rearrangement joins TRBV10-2 to TRBJ2-1; D possibly corresponds to TRBD2 (6 bases). The CDR3 has 13 residues. CDR1 WSHSY and CDR2 SAAADI come from the germline V gene. V lost 10 bases to trimming and J lost 1 base, with 11 bases between them.

Many counts were recorded for this clonotype. J is TRBJ2-3 and V is TRBV7-2, with a weak D call TRBD2 (6 bases). CDR1 SGHTA and CDR2 FQGNSA come from the germline V gene. CDR3 size: 13 residues. The CDR3 nucleotides read TGTGCTCAGACGGACGGGGGAACCGATACGCAGTATTTT. It yields the protein CAQTDGGTDTQYF.

This clonotype was detected only a few times. The chain carries TRBV27 and TRBJ2-1, with a tentative D call TRBD2 (7 bases). Trimming took 9 bases from V and 2 from J, leaving 14 bases between them. This CDR3 is 14 amino acids long. In germline, CDR1 is MNHEY, CDR2 SMNVEV (reference sequence). CDR3 in DNA: TGTGCCAGTGGGAGGGGGGAACCCTACAATGAGCAGTTCTTC. This encodes CASGRGEPYNEQFF.

This clonotype was counted many times. The V call is TRBV5-6, the J call TRBJ2-2; D uncertain. Looked up from germline, CDR1 is SGHDT and CDR2 is YYEEEE. This CDR3 region has 15 residues. V gave up 3 bases and J gave up 3 bases, with 12 bases separating them. CDR3 DNA: TGTGCCAGCAGCTCCTTCCTACGGGACACCGGGGAGCTGTTTTTT. Amino acid sequence: CASSSFLRDTGELFF.

CDR3 protein: CASSKDGGGVGRANEQFF. In DNA, the CDR3 is TGTGCCAGCTCCAAAGACGGCGGGGGGGTCGGCAGGGCCAATGAGCAGTTCTTC. The V gene is TRBV3-1, the J gene TRBJ2-1; 9 bases match TRBD2. The germline CDR1 and CDR2 sequences are LGHDT and YNNKEL (reference sequence). J lost 6 bases, V lost 8 bases, and 20 bases had no gene match. The CDR3 spans 18 residues.

This clonotype was counted at least ten times. The chain uses TRBV3-1 and TRBJ2-1; the match to TRBD1 covers 8 bases. V gave up 0 bases and J gave up 10 bases; unmatched junction bases: 8. The CDR3 is made up of 15 amino acids. Germline-derived CDR1 and CDR2 are LGHDT and YNNKEL (reference sequence). The CDR3 region is CASSQEPDRVREQFF. The CDR3 coding sequence is TGTGCCAGCAGCCAAGAGCCGGACAGGGTACGCGAGCAGTTCTTC.

The rearrangement joins TRBV29-1 to TRBJ2-5; no reliable D call. CDR1 and CDR2 from the germline V gene are SQVTM and ANQGSEA. Trimming shortened V by 2 bases and J by 4 bases, and 8 bases separated the two germline ends. This CDR3 is 12 amino acids long. The CDR3 DNA is TGCAGCGTTGAAAGGGATCTAGAGACCCAGTACTTC. Residues: CSVERDLETQYF. The variable domain in full, completed from reference TRBV29-1 and TRBJ2-5, reads SAVISQKPSRDICQRGTSLTIQCQVDSQVTMMFWYRQQPGQSLTLIATANQGSEATYESGFVIDKFPISRPNLTFSTLTVSNMSPEDSSIYLCSVERDLETQYFGPGTRLLVL.

V and J are TRBV6-1 and TRBJ2-7, with a tentative D call TRBD2 (5 bases). In germline, CDR1 is MNHNS, CDR2 SASEGT. The V and J ends lost 0 bases and 5 bases respectively, with 14 bases between them. The CDR3 is 15 amino acids. The CDR3 loop is CASSEASAGGDEQYF. The CDR3 DNA reads as TGTGCCAGCAGTGAAGCCTCCGCTGGAGGCGACGAGCAGTACTTC.

This clonotype was seen a handful of times. This rearrangement joins TRBV6-1 to TRBJ1-5; D gene unclear. Trimming removed 6 bases from V and 3 bases from J, with 12 bases in between. CDR1 is MNHNS, CDR2 SASEGT, per germline. This CDR3 is 14 amino acids long. The chain's CDR3 is CASRRSGLNQPQHF. CDR3 nucleotides: TGTGCCAGCAGACGATCAGGTCTCAATCAGCCCCAGCATTTT.

The V gene is TRBV5-1, the J gene TRBJ2-5; perhaps TRBD2 as D (5 bases). Germline assignment: CDR1 SGHRS and CDR2 YFSETQ. This CDR3 comprises 14 residues. V lost 0 bases and J lost 5, with 11 bases in between. CDR3 DNA sequence: TGCGCCAGCAGCTTGGAACCCACGGGGGAGACCCAGTACTTC. Its translation: CASSLEPTGETQYF.

V gene TRBV24-1 combines with J gene TRBJ2-2; 9 positions agree with TRBD2. CDR1 is KGHDR and CDR2 is SFDVKD in the germline V gene. This CDR3 region has 18 residues. Trimming removed 3 bases from V and 5 bases from J; junction bases left unmatched: 12. As DNA, the CDR3 is TGTGCCACCAGTGATCCCGCCCAAGCGGGAGGAATAACCGGGGAGCTGTTTTTT. Translating it yields CATSDPAQAGGITGELFF.